Ten or more counts support the clone carrying this T cell receptor beta chain. CDR3 length: 14 amino acids. V lost 10 bases, J lost 4 bases, and 8 bases stayed unmatched. Germline loops: CDR1 LNHDA, CDR2 SQIVND (reference sequence). For the second PCR, which ran for about 6 to 11 cycles, a sample-barcoded 5' primer and a J-beta primer mix were used. Paired-end reads containing CDR3 totaled no fewer than 2.5 million for each sample. TCRdb processed the 5' RACE reads anew with MiXCR; each CDR3 protein has one entry. The repertoire holds approximately 680,000 distinct CDR3 sequences, with less than 40% as singletons. This sample was taken from a study of blood T cells in healthy people across ages. The wider study: With template switching, about one barcoded beta molecule was captured per two T cells.

The sequencing sample was made of blood. This chain uses TRBV19 with TRBJ2-1; 9 bases fit TRBD1. The clonotype comes from a woman older than 75 in good health. CDR3 in amino acids: CATLPGTGYNEQFF. The CDR3 region has the DNA TGTGCCACGCTCCCCGGGACAGGGTACAATGAGCAGTTCTTC. The full variable domain, rest sourced from reference TRBV19 and TRBJ2-1, is DGGITQSPKYLFRKEGQNVTLSCEQNLNHDAMYWYRQDPGQGLRLIYYSQIVNDFQKGDIAEGYSVSREKKESFPLTVTSAQKNPTAFYLCATLPGTGYNEQFFGPGTRLTVL.